This T cell receptor beta chain derives from a study of cytomegalovirus exposure and HLA in healthy donors (dated by TCRdb to the late 2010s). Context from the whole study: In an earlier analysis of around 540 of the donors, 250 to 350 Gb of sequence data and 90 million to 120 million unique TCR beta sequences from about 190 million T cells were reported. Around 300 gigabases of sequencing data and 78 million or so unique TCR sequences were included in an early release covering about 620 HLA-typed donors. The genetic ancestry cluster associated with self-reported Caucasian donors included 70% to 85% of the roughly 380 genotyped donors. The aim of the study was to test whether cataloging public T cell receptors could identify signatures of past pathogen exposure. The T cell repertoires of 550 to 850 subjects were profiled by immunosequencing and related to cytomegalovirus serostatus. Along with the approximately 600-subject first cohort, a separate validation cohort of 120 different subjects was used. To predict cytomegalovirus infection status, the study brought together high-throughput TCR immunosequencing, statistical association of individual TCRs with disease status, and machine learning. In a later analysis, previously published TCR beta repertoires from several hundred donors were re-analyzed and high-resolution HLA genotyping was added so that TCR occurrence patterns could be studied. Rather than drawing on any new phenotypic data, the later analysis identified candidate immune exposures from TCR beta sequences and the way those sequences occurred across donors. To decide whether each TCR beta V gene segment behaved as functional or pseudogenic, an earlier analysis of 587 of the donors relied on high-throughput TCR beta sequencing. Donor age, sex, ethnicity and CMV serostatus were collected together with the repertoire data. Genome-wide SNP genotypes for about 65% of the 666 donors were used in a later genetic analysis, which treated that subset as a discovery cohort. Every repertoire in the discovery cohort had been generated on one and the same sequencing platform. HLA typing included class I and class II loci at four-digit resolution. The number of typed donors differed by locus: about 620-640 for A, B, C, DRB1 and DQB1; 500 to 550 for DQA1; some 610 for DPA1; and around 450 for DPB1. About five DR-DQ haplotypes were handled as single units for association and clustering, since linkage in the cohort was strong. On average, 235,054 unique TCR beta nucleotide sequences were sequenced per donor among fewer than 500 genotyped donors of the cohort, with about 17% of those sequences being non-productive. Summary of the overall study and its limitations: In this cohort, only TCR beta chains were sequenced, and detectable features were limited by the absence of alpha or paired-chain data. In a later analysis, most CMV-associated TCR beta chains were found to appear HLA-restricted, with HLA associations seemingly driven largely by CMV exposure. A total of fewer than 200 TCR beta chains were listed by the study as associated with cytomegalovirus. A later analysis associated 16,951 TCR beta sequences with specific HLA alleles at a false discovery rate of 0.05. The authors suggested that the approach could potentially be generalized to other disease states and immunological phenotypes. In a later analysis, TCR association rates were found to vary across HLA loci, with the most associated TCRs seen for DRB1 alleles and the fewest for HLA-C alleles. According to a later genetic analysis, donors in an Asian-associated ancestry cluster had fewer N-insertions in productive TCRs than the approximately 690-donor mean. A cluster of highly shared sequence variants was judged likely to represent a technical artifact of the sequencing pipeline. Because some donors lacked HLA typing at each locus, the association tests relied only on the typed subset. A few of the identified cytomegalovirus-associated TCR beta chains were confirmed in vitro to be specific for cytomegalovirus antigens. In an earlier analysis of 450 to 750 of the donors, most TCR beta V segments appeared in productive rearrangements about 87% or about 30% of the time, broadly matching IMGT annotations. Across donors, most TCR sequences were observed very rarely, whereas some public TCRs were present in many individuals. Sequencing depth was assumed to be roughly uniform across donors in the presence/absence analyses, though that assumption may not hold. When HLA alleles, especially DR and DQ, strongly co-occurred, attributing TCR associations to individual alleles was difficult. A further reported finding was that TCR beta sequences accurately predicted the HLA-A and HLA-B alleles for most subjects in the first cohort. For the cohort, immune exposure information was limited to CMV serostatus. A later analysis found that HLA-associated TCR beta chains were more clonally expanded and had lower generation probabilities than equally common non-associated chains. Some IMGT-functional V segments, including TRBV6-2 and TRBV6-3, could not be told apart with the 87-base-pair reads, so those segments were excluded. According to a later analysis, parvovirus B19, influenza, CMV and Epstein-Barr virus appeared linked to several top co-occurrence clusters. About 17 rarely observed V segments, including chromosome 9 orphons, were excluded from the earlier analysis of several hundred of the donors because counts were too low. A later genetic analysis associated a missense DCLRE1C variant with V-gene and J-gene trimming of TCR beta chains, and an independent cohort replicated the association. The classifier was reported to diagnose cytomegalovirus status with high specificity and sensitivity in both the original cohort and the validation cohort. Linkage disequilibrium might explain the correlated functional status among segregating V segments, but an unknown experimental factor could not be ruled out.

Note on this clone: Its antigen is still unknown.

Reading the germline V gene gives CDR1 MNHEY and CDR2 SVGAGI. The CDR3 sequence holds 15 residues, the cysteine and phenylalanine included. The sequence is cut down to CDR3 DNA, 45 bases in frame from base 1. The V end gives up 2 bases and the J end 8 bases, leaving 8 bases in the junction not matched to a gene. The cohort comprised fewer than 750 healthy bone marrow donors. All cohort members were sampled while nominally healthy, although unrecorded immune exposures were likely present. The donor was CMV seronegative and belonged to the group of 352 seronegative cohort members. A peripheral blood sample was collected from each donor, and TCR beta sequencing was performed on peripheral blood mononuclear cells. Genomic DNA was extracted from the blood cell samples with the Qiagen DNeasy Blood Extraction Kit. The library was generated by the immunoSEQ multiplex PCR assay. A mixture of 60 forward primers for TCR Vbeta segments and 13 reverse primers for TCR Jbeta segments was used in the multiplex PCR. A multiplex PCR assay on genomic DNA amplified the CDR3 region of rearranged TCR beta genes. Amplified TCR beta libraries were sequenced as 87-base-pair reads on the Illumina HiSeq System. The source study handled its data this way. A later analysis counted 65 million to 90 million unique TCR beta chains across the 700 or so repertoires, and approximately 11 million of these chains were shared by at least two donors. To remove PCR and sequencing errors, raw reads were error-corrected and collapsed into unique sequences using a nearest-neighbor algorithm that merged closely related sequences. V, D and J gene segments were assigned by aligning CDR3 sequences to IMGT reference sequences. Each retained sequence needed at least a six-nucleotide match to both a V gene segment and a J gene segment. Rearrangements were called productive when the CDR3 lacked stop codons and stayed in frame with V and J; all others were non-productive. CDR3 was defined by IMGT convention, running from the second conserved V-encoded cysteine to the conserved J-encoded phenylalanine. The earlier analysis of about 640 of the donors excluded any sequence lacking an unambiguous match to a single V gene segment. An earlier analysis of some 610 of the donors called V segments functional above 56.7% productive rearrangements and segregating when the between-donor standard deviation exceeded 5%. A statistical classification framework was built to diagnose cytomegalovirus status from the catalog of TCR beta chain sequences. In a later analysis, V and J genes were assigned by comparing TCR nucleotide sequences against IMGT/GENE-DB human TR gene sequences. A later analysis assigned CDR3 sequences and most-parsimonious VDJ recombination scenarios with the TCRdist pipeline. A later analysis defined each TCR beta chain by its CDR3 amino acid sequence plus V-gene family, and excluded reads lacking a unique V-gene family. As a way to deal with suspected cross-contamination and a sequencing artifact, a later analysis dropped approximately 570 nucleotide sequences that were highly shared and had low generation probability. In a later analysis, a clonal expansion index for each public chain was calculated from normalized within-repertoire ranks of inferred template counts. A later analysis computed generation probabilities with a VDJ recombination model fitted to out-of-frame rearrangements, and checked the results against IGoR. A later analysis scored TCR-TCR, TCR-HLA and TCR-CMV co-occurrence with hypergeometric tests, applying a repertoire-size bias correction to TCR pairs. In a later analysis, false discovery rates were estimated by permuting HLA or CMV assignments 20 times. In a later analysis, co-occurring TCRs were grouped using DBSCAN, with TCRdist sequence similarity added in when clustering inside HLA-allele-positive subsets. For co-occurrence clustering, repertoires with fewer than 30,000 or more than 120,000 public chains were excluded, along with roughly five repertoires with anomalous nucleotide sharing. Drawn from immuneACCESS, this table holds only the in-frame rearrangements with V and J called that TCRdb kept. Clones are partly lost; checked studies trace under half to an unresolved V gene and leave the rest unexplained. V, J and clone size reflect that table, while D and trimming were determined from the DNA. This sample's table has entries for roughly 120,000 clones. In total, the top ten clones hold around 2.9% of the sample.

Here the chain combines TRBV6-5 and TRBJ1-2; a stretch of 10 junction bases matches TRBD1. Sequencing was performed on PBMCs. This receptor was identified in a man aged 25 to 45 in good health and CMV-seronegative. The CDR3 region has the sequence CASSYGDRGVDGYTF. The DNA is as follows: TGTGCCAGCAGTTACGGGGACAGGGGCGTCGACGGCTACACCTTC.